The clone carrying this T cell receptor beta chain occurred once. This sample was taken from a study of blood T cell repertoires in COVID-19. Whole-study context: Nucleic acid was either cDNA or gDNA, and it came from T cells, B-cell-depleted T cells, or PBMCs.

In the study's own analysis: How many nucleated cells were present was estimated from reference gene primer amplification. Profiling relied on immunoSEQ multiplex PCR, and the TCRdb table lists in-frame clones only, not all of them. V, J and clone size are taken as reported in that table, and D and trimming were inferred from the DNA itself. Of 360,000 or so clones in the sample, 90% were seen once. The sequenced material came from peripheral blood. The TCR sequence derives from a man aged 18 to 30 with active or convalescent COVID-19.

The CDR3 region is CASSPRKVSGGTDTQYF. CDR3 in DNA: TGTGCCAGCAGCCCTCGGAAGGTTAGCGGAGGCACAGATACGCAGTATTTT. V is TRBV4-2 and J is TRBJ2-3; a weak D match, TRBD2 (6 bases). V lost 4 bases and J 1 base, leaving 18 bases between the germline ends. The germline gives CDR1 LGHNA, CDR2 YNFKEQ. CDR3 length: 17 residues.